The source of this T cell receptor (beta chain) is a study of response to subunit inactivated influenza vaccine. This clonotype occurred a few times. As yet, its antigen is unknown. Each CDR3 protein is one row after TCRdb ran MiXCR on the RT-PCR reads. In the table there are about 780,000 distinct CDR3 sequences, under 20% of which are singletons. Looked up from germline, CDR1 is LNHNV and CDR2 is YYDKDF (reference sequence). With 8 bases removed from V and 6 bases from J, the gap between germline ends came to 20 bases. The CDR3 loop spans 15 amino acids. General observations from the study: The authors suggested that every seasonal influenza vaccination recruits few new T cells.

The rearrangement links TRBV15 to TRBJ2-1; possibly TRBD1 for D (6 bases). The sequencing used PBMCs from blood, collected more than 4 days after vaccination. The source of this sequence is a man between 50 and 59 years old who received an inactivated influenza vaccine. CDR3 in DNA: TGTGCCACCGAAATTACAGGGTCGTGGGGCAATGAGCAGTTCTTC. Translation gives CATEITGSWGNEQFF.